This T cell receptor beta chain was identified in a study of CD8+CD57+ T cells in acquired aplastic anemia (dated by TCRdb to the late 2010s). Regarding the study in general: Extracted DNA from sorted CD4+ and CD8+ cells averaged around 2.9 ug, ranging from roughly 0.2 to 30 ug. For healthy donor samples, the average read count was around 9.8 million for CD4+ cells and 11 million to 13 million for CD8+ cells.

As for this clonotype: Its antigen target is currently unknown. Base quality data are lacking; no much larger clone is found one base away.

The study deep-sequenced TCR repertoires of sorted CD4+ and CD8+ blood T cells from severe aplastic anemia patients and healthy subjects. Ficoll-Paque density gradient centrifugation was used to isolate peripheral blood mononuclear cells. Before DNA extraction, CD4+ and CD8+ T cells were sorted by FACS or by magnetic beads. Genomic DNA served as template for TCR beta VDJ combination and CDR3 sequence profiling. An Illumina HiSeq 2000 was used for TCR repertoire sequencing. From the authors' description of their analysis: Repertoires were assessed using TRBV/TRBJ rearrangement plots, CDR3 size and DJ length profiles, and Simpson's diversity index. The immunodominant clone was defined as the most abundant DNA sequence in deep sequencing data. CDR3 amino acid sequences were checked for sharing between subjects and were compared against published repertoires and the VDJdb database. Starting from the raw public reads, TCRdb applied fastp trimming at Q25, assembled clones with MiXCR and retained in-frame beta chains. Entries that share a CDR3 protein sequence are merged under the most common genes and DNA. TCRdb, not the original authors, processed these V and J calls. The sample table lists 68,000 or so distinct CDR3 sequences, around half of them with a count of one. The ten most abundant clones make up roughly 8.7% of the sample.

The CDR3 starts with the cysteine, ends with the phenylalanine, and has 15 residues. The entry retains the CDR3 DNA only, 45 bases that are in frame from base 1. Trimming costs V 5 bases and J 7 bases, and their ends lie 23 bases apart. According to the germline V gene (reference sequence), CDR1 reads DFQATT and CDR2 reads SNEGSKA. Results and caveats for the whole study, not just this receptor: CD8+ Simpson's diversity did not differ significantly between patients and healthy controls (P=0.060). About 30 CD8+ CDR3 sequences were found to be shared between patients and controls, but these sequences appeared to be highly expressed in patients and within the immunodominant clones of the patients.

The sequenced material came from sorted CD4+, CD8+, or CD8+CD57+ T cells (not recorded which) from PBMCs. The chain links TRBV20-1 with TRBJ2-5, and TRBD2 may be the D gene, going by 5 matching bases. The TCR originated in a human donor in good health, serving as a control. For the CDR3, the sequence is CSARTRTAKGGTQYF. The sequence in DNA is TGCAGTGCTCGAACGAGGACGGCTAAAGGAGGGACCCAGTACTTC.